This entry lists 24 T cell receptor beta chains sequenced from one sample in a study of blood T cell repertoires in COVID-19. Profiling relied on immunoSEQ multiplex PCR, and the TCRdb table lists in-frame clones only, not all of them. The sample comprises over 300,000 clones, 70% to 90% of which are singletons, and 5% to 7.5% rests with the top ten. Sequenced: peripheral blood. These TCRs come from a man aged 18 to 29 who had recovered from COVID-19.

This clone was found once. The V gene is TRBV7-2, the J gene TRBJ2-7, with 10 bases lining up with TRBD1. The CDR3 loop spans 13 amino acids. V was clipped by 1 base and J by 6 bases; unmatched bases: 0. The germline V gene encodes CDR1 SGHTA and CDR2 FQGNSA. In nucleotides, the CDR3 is TGTGCCAGCAGCTTAGGGACAGGGGGCGAGCAGTACTTC. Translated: CASSLGTGGEQYF.

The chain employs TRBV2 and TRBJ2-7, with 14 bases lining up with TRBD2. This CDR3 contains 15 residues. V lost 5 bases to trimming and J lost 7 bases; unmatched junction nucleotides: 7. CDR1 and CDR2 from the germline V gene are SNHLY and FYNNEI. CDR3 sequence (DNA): TGTGCCAGCAGTCGACTAGCGGGAGGGCCGGGGGAGCAGTACTTC. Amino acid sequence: CASSRLAGGPGEQYF.

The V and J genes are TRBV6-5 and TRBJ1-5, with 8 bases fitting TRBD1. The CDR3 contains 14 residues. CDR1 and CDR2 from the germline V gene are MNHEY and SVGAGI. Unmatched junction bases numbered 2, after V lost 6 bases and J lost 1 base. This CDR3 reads CASRQGASNQPQHF. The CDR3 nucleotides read TGTGCCAGCAGGCAGGGGGCCAGCAATCAGCCCCAGCATTTT.

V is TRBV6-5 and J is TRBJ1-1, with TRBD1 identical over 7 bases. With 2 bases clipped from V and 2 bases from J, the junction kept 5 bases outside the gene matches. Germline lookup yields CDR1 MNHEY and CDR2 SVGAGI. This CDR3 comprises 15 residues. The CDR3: CASSYAGTANTEAFF. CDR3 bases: TGTGCCAGCAGTTACGCCGGGACAGCCAACACTGAAGCTTTCTTT.

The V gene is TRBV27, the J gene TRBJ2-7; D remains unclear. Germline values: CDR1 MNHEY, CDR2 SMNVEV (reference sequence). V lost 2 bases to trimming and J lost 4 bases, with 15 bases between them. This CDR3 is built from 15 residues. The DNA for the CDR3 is TGTGCCAGCAGTTTAAATCCTCTTGAGCCATACGAGCAGTACTTC. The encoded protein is CASSLNPLEPYEQYF.

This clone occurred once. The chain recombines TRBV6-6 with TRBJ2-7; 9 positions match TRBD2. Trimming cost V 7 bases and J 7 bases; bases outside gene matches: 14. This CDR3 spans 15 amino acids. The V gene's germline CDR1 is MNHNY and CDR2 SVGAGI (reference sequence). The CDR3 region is CASMWEAGGKGEQYF. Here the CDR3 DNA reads TGTGCCAGCATGTGGGAGGCGGGGGGGAAAGGGGAGCAGTACTTC.

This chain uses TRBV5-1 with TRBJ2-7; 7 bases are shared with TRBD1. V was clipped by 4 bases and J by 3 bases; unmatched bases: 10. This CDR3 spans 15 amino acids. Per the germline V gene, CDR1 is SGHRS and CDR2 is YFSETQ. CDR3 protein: CASSRNGGQDYEQYF. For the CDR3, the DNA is TGCGCCAGCAGCCGAAATGGAGGACAGGACTACGAGCAGTACTTC.

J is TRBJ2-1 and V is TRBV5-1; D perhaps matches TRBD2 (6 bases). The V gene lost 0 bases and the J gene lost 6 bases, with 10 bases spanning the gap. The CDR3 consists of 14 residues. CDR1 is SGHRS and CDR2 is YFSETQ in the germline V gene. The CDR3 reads CASSLAMTSNEQFF. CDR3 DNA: TGCGCCAGCAGCTTGGCCATGACTAGCAATGAGCAGTTCTTC.

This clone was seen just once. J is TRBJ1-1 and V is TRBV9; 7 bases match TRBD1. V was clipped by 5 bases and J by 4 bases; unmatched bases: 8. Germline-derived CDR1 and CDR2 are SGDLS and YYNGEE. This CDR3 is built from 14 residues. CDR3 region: CASSQGGRGTEAFF. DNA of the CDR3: TGTGCCAGCAGTCAAGGGGGCCGGGGCACTGAAGCTTTCTTT.

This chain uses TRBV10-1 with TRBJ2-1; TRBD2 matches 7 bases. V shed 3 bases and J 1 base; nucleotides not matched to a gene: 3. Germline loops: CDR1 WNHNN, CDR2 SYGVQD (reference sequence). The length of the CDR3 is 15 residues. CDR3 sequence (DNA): TGCGCCAGCAGTGATCCAGCGGGATCCTACAATGAGCAGTTCTTC. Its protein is CASSDPAGSYNEQFF.

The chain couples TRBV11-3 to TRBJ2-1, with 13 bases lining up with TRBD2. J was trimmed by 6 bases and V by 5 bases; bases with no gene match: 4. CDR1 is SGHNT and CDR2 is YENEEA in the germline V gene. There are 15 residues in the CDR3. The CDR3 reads CASSRRTSGSNEQFF. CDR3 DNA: TGTGCCAGCAGCCGCAGGACTAGCGGGAGCAATGAGCAGTTCTTC.

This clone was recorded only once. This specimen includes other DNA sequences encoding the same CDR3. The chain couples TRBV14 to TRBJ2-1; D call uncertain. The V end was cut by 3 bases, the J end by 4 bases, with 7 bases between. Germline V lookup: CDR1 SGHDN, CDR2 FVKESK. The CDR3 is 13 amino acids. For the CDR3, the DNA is TGTGCCAGCAGCCAGGAGATATACAATGAGCAGTTCTTC. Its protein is CASSQEIYNEQFF. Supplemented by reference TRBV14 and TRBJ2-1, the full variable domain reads EAGVTQFPSHSVIEKGQTVTLRCDPISGHDNLYWYRRVMGKEIKFLLHFVKESKQDESGMPNNRFLAERTGGTYSTLKVQPAELEDSGVYFCASSQEIYNEQFFGPGTRLTVL.

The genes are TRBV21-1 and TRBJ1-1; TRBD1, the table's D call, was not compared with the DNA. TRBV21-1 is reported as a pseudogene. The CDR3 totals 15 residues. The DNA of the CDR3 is TGTGCCAGCAGCAAAGTTGACAGGTGGGACACTGAAGCTTTCTTT. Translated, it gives CASSKVDRWDTEAFF.

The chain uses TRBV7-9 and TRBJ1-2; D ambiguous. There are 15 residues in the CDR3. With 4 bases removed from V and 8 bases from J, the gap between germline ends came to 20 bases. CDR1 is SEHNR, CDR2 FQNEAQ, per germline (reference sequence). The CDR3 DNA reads TGTGCCAGCAGCTCCCCATCCCCCACTACGGGGGGCTACACCTTC. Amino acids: CASSSPSPTTGGYTF.

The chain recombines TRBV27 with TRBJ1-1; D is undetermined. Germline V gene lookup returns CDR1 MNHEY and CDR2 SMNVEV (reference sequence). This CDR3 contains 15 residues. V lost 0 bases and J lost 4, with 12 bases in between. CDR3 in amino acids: CASSLSVYGGTEAFF. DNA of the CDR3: TGTGCCAGCAGTTTATCGGTGTACGGCGGCACTGAAGCTTTCTTT.

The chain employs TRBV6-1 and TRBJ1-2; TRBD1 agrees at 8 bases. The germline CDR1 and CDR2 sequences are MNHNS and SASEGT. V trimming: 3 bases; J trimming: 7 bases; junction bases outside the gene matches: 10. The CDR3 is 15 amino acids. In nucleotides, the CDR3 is TGTGCCAGCAGTGACCAGACAGGGGCCTCCGGTGGCTACACCTTC. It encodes CASSDQTGASGGYTF.

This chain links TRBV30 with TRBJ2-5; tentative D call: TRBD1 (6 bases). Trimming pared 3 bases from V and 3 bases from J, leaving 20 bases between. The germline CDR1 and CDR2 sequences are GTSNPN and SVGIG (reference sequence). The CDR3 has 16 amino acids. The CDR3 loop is CAWRGRVYRAKETQYF. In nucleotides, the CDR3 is TGTGCCTGGAGAGGACGAGTTTACAGGGCGAAAGAGACCCAGTACTTC.

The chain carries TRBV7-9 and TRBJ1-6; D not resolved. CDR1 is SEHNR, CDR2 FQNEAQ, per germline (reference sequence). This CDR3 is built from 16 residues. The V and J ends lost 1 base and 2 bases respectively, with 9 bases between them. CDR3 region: CASSLDLGTYNSPLHF. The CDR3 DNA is TGTGCCAGCAGCTTAGATCTCGGGACCTATAATTCACCCCTCCACTTT.

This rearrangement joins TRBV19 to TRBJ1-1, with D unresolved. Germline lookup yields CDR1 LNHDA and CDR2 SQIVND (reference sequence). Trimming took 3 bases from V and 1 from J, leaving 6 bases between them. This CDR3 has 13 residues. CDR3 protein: CASSIDWNTEAFF. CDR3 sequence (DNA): TGTGCCAGTAGTATTGACTGGAACACTGAAGCTTTCTTT. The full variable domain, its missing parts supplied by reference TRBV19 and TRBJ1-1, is DGGITQSPKYLFRKEGQNVTLSCEQNLNHDAMYWYRQDPGQGLRLIYYSQIVNDFQKGDIAEGYSVSREKKESFPLTVTSAQKNPTAFYLCASSIDWNTEAFFGQGTRLTVV.

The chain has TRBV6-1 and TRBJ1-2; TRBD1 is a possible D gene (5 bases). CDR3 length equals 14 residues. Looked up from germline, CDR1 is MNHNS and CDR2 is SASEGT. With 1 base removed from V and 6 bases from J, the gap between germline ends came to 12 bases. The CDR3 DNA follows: TGTGCCAGCAGTGAAGGAAGAGACAGCGATGGCTACACCTTC. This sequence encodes CASSEGRDSDGYTF.

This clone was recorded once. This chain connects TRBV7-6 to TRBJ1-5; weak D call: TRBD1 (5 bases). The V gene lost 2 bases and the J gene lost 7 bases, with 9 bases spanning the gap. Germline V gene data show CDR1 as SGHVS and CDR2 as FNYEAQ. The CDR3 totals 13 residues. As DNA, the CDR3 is TGTGCCAGCAGCTTAAGCCAGGGACAGCCCCAGCATTTT. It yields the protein CASSLSQGQPQHF.

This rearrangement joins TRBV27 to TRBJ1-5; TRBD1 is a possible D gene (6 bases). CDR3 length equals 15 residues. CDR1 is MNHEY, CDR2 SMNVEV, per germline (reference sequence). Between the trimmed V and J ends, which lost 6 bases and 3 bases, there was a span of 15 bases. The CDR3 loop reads CASRKAGEYNQPQHF. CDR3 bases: TGTGCCAGCAGGAAGGCAGGGGAGTACAATCAGCCCCAGCATTTT.

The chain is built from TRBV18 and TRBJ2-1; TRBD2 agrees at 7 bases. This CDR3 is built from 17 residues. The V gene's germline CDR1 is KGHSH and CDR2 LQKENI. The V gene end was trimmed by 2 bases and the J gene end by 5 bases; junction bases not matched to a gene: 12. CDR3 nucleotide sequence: TGTGCCAGCTCACCATTTAGCGTAGCGGGTAGAAACAATGAGCAGTTCTTC. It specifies CASSPFSVAGRNNEQFF.

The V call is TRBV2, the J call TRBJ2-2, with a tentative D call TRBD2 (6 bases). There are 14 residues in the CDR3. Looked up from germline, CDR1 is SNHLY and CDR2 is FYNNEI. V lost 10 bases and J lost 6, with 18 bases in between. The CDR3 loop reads CATRLEPRAGELFF. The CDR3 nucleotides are TGTGCCACCCGACTAGAGCCCCGTGCCGGGGAGCTGTTTTTT.